Below, one TCR beta chain is given with its context. TCRdb keeps only in-frame clones here, not all; method: immunoSEQ multiplex PCR. The sample contains about 120,000 clones, 85% of which appear only once. This sample was taken from a study of blood T cell repertoires in COVID-19. On the study more broadly: From the United States, Italy and Spain came samples of acute and convalescent COVID-19.

J was trimmed by 2 bases and V by 0 bases; bases with no gene match: 9. CDR1 and CDR2 (germline): SGHRS, YFSETQ. The CDR3 is 17 amino acids. This TCR was sampled from a man of 80 years or more with acute or convalescent COVID-19. This chain links TRBV5-1 with TRBJ2-7; 9 bases are a match to TRBD1. The sample taken for sequencing was peripheral blood. CDR3 region: CASSLAGGQGLTYEQYF. CDR3 nucleotides: TGCGCCAGCAGCTTGGCCGGGGGACAGGGCCTTACCTACGAGCAGTACTTC.